Listed below are T cell receptor beta chains from one sample, sequenced in a study of cytomegalovirus exposure and HLA in healthy donors. Sequenced by immunoSEQ multiplex PCR; TCRdb stores in-frame clones only, minus some. The table records 150,000 to 200,000 clones, around nine tenths of them present only once. The material sequenced was PBMCs. All receptors derive from a man aged 25-45 years in good health and CMV-seropositive. The CDR3 runs from the conserved cysteine through the conserved F or W. Fields, in order: clone size, J gene, D gene, V gene, CDR3 DNA, CDR3 protein. D genes are given only for firm matches. Where a row states a size, it is once, few, many or the class of an expanded clone; other rows omit it.

clone_size: -; j_call: TRBJ2-1; d_call: -; v_call: TRBV11-2; cdr3_nt: TGTGCCAGCAGCCCGTCGGGGCTAGCAGAACGCAATGAGCAGTTCTTC; cdr3_aa: CASSPSGLAERNEQFF
clone_size: -; j_call: TRBJ2-1; d_call: -; v_call: TRBV21-1; cdr3_nt: TGTGCCAGCAGAACATCTCTAGCGGGAGGGAACAATGAGCAGTTCTTC; cdr3_aa: CASRTSLAGGNNEQFF
clone_size: -; j_call: TRBJ2-3; d_call: TRBD1; v_call: TRBV6-5; cdr3_nt: TGTGCCAGCAGTTACGCATCCGGGACAGGGGCACATACGCAGTATTTT; cdr3_aa: CASSYASGTGAHTQYF
clone_size: once; j_call: TRBJ2-7; d_call: -; v_call: TRBV15; cdr3_nt: TGTGCCACCAGCAGTGGGGACGACTACGAGCAGTACTTC; cdr3_aa: CATSSGDDYEQYF
clone_size: -; j_call: TRBJ2-3; d_call: -; v_call: TRBV29-1; cdr3_nt: TGCAGCGTTGGCAGGGAAGATACGCAGTATTTT; cdr3_aa: CSVGREDTQYF
clone_size: -; j_call: TRBJ2-7; d_call: -; v_call: TRBV28; cdr3_nt: TGTGCCAGCAGCCAAAGGGACTTAGCCTCCTACGAGCAGTACTTC; cdr3_aa: CASSQRDLASYEQYF
clone_size: few; j_call: TRBJ2-7; d_call: TRBD1; v_call: TRBV27; cdr3_nt: TGTGCCAGCAGCCATGGACAGGGAGAGGACGAGCAGTACTTC; cdr3_aa: CASSHGQGEDEQYF
clone_size: -; j_call: TRBJ2-7; d_call: -; v_call: TRBV7-2; cdr3_nt: TGTGCCAGCAGTCTTCCGCAGGGGGGCAGACACGAGCAGTACTTC; cdr3_aa: CASSLPQGGRHEQYF
clone_size: -; j_call: TRBJ1-1; d_call: -; v_call: TRBV28; cdr3_nt: TGTGCCAGCAGTCCGCGGTTAACTGAGGCTTTCTTT; cdr3_aa: CASSPRLTEAFF
clone_size: once; j_call: TRBJ2-7; d_call: TRBD1; v_call: TRBV6-1; cdr3_nt: TGTGCCAGCAGTGAAGCTCAGAGATATAAGACAGGGCGCTCCTACGAGCAGTACTTC; cdr3_aa: CASSEAQRYKTGRSYEQYF
clone_size: -; j_call: TRBJ1-1; d_call: -; v_call: TRBV9; cdr3_nt: TGTGCCAGCAGCCCCCGGAGGGTCACTGAAGCTTTCTTT; cdr3_aa: CASSPRRVTEAFF
clone_size: -; j_call: TRBJ1-3; d_call: -; v_call: TRBV6-5; cdr3_nt: TGTGCCAGCGCCCTCGGGGGTCTCGGAAACACCATATATTTT; cdr3_aa: CASALGGLGNTIYF
clone_size: -; j_call: TRBJ1-4; d_call: TRBD1; v_call: TRBV15; cdr3_nt: TGTGCCACCAGCAGAGATGGGGACAGGTGGGAAAAACTGTTTTTT; cdr3_aa: CATSRDGDRWEKLFF
clone_size: few; j_call: TRBJ1-5; d_call: -; v_call: TRBV19; cdr3_nt: TGTGCCAGTAGAGGACACCTTAATCAGCCCCAGCATTTT; cdr3_aa: CASRGHLNQPQHF
clone_size: -; j_call: TRBJ2-5; d_call: -; v_call: TRBV2; cdr3_nt: TGTGCCAGCAGTGAAGCCCCATCTCTAGGGGAGACCCAGTACTTC; cdr3_aa: CASSEAPSLGETQYF
clone_size: -; j_call: TRBJ2-1; d_call: -; v_call: TRBV19; cdr3_nt: TGTGCCAGTAGTATGGGACCTAGAACTACAATGAGCAGTCCTTACAATGAGCAGTTCTTC; cdr3_aa: CASSMGPRTTMSSPYNEQFF
clone_size: once; j_call: TRBJ2-1; d_call: -; v_call: TRBV12-2; cdr3_nt: TGTGCAAGTCGCTTAGTGGTTAGCGGGGCACGTGAGCAGTTCTTC; cdr3_aa: CASRLVVSGAREQFF
clone_size: -; j_call: TRBJ1-2; d_call: TRBD1; v_call: TRBV5-4; cdr3_nt: TGTGCCAGCAGCTTGGGACAGGGACACACCTTC; cdr3_aa: CASSLGQGHTF
clone_size: -; j_call: TRBJ1-5; d_call: -; v_call: TRBV9; cdr3_nt: TGTGCCAGCATGGCACCTCCTAATCAGCCCCAGCATTTT; cdr3_aa: CASMAPPNQPQHF
clone_size: -; j_call: TRBJ2-2; d_call: -; v_call: TRBV5-8; cdr3_nt: TGTGCCAGCAGCCGACCCCTAGACGGGGCACGGACCGGGGAGCTGTTTTTT; cdr3_aa: CASSRPLDGARTGELFF
clone_size: -; j_call: TRBJ1-2; d_call: -; v_call: TRBV4-1; cdr3_nt: TGCGCCAGCAGCTACTCCGGGGGACACTATGGCTACACCTTC; cdr3_aa: CASSYSGGHYGYTF
clone_size: once; j_call: TRBJ1-5; d_call: -; v_call: TRBV18; cdr3_nt: TGTGCCAGCTCACCAGTGACAGCCAACTATCAGCCCCAGCATTTT; cdr3_aa: CASSPVTANYQPQHF
clone_size: -; j_call: TRBJ2-5; d_call: TRBD2; v_call: TRBV7-2; cdr3_nt: TGTGCCAGCAGCCCCGAGGGTAGCGGGGGCCTTCGAGAGACCCAGTACTTC; cdr3_aa: CASSPEGSGGLRETQYF
clone_size: few; j_call: TRBJ2-1; d_call: -; v_call: TRBV7-3; cdr3_nt: TGTGCCAGCAGCCAGGCCCCCAGAGCTCACAATGAGCAGTTCTTC; cdr3_aa: CASSQAPRAHNEQFF
clone_size: -; j_call: TRBJ2-1; d_call: -; v_call: TRBV15; cdr3_nt: TGTGCCACGCGGGACAGTCTCAATGAGCAGTTCTTC; cdr3_aa: CATRDSLNEQFF
clone_size: few; j_call: TRBJ1-2; d_call: -; v_call: TRBV6-6; cdr3_nt: TGTGCCAGCAGTTACCCCGAAAGGGGCTACACCTTC; cdr3_aa: CASSYPERGYTF
clone_size: -; j_call: TRBJ2-3; d_call: -; v_call: TRBV5-1; cdr3_nt: TGCGCCAGCAGCTTTGGCGAGCGCACAGATACGCAGTATTTT; cdr3_aa: CASSFGERTDTQYF
clone_size: -; j_call: TRBJ2-7; d_call: TRBD1; v_call: TRBV6-5; cdr3_nt: TGTGCCAGCCGTAGAAGGGGGCGGATGAACGAGCAGTACTTC; cdr3_aa: CASRRRGRMNEQYF
clone_size: -; j_call: TRBJ1-5; d_call: -; v_call: TRBV2; cdr3_nt: TGTGCCAGCGGGACGGCCAATCAGCCCCAGCATTTT; cdr3_aa: CASGTANQPQHF
clone_size: -; j_call: TRBJ1-1; d_call: -; v_call: TRBV6-4; cdr3_nt: TGTGCCAGCAGTGACTCATCTAACACTGAAGCTTTCTTT; cdr3_aa: CASSDSSNTEAFF
clone_size: -; j_call: TRBJ1-6; d_call: TRBD1; v_call: TRBV6-4; cdr3_nt: TGTGCCAGCAGCACCGGGACAGATAATTCACCCCTCCACTTT; cdr3_aa: CASSTGTDNSPLHF
clone_size: few; j_call: TRBJ1-5; d_call: -; v_call: TRBV30; cdr3_nt: TGTGCCTGGAGTGTGGGAAGGGATCAGCCCCAGCATTTT; cdr3_aa: CAWSVGRDQPQHF
clone_size: -; j_call: TRBJ2-1; d_call: TRBD2; v_call: TRBV9; cdr3_nt: TGTGCCAGCAGCGTTGGGACTAGCTACTACAATGAGCAGTTCTTC; cdr3_aa: CASSVGTSYYNEQFF
clone_size: few; j_call: TRBJ2-7; d_call: -; v_call: TRBV6-5; cdr3_nt: TGTGCCAGCGGCATAACCGGGACACTCTCCTACGAGCAGTACTTC; cdr3_aa: CASGITGTLSYEQYF
clone_size: -; j_call: TRBJ1-1; d_call: -; v_call: TRBV27; cdr3_nt: TGTGCCAGCAGTTTAGCAGGAATCACTGAAGCTTTCTTT; cdr3_aa: CASSLAGITEAFF